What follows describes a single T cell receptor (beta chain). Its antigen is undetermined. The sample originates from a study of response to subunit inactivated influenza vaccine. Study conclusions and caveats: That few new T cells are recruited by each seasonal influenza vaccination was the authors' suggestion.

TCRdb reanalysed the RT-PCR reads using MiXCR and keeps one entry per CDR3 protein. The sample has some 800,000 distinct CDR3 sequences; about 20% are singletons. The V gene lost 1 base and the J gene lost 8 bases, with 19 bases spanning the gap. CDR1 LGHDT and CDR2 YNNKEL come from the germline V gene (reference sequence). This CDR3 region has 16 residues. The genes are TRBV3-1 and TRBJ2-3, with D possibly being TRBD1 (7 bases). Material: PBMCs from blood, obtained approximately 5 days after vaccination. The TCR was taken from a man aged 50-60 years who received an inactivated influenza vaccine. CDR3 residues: CASSQGTSIQGGTQYF. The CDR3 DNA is TGTGCCAGCAGCCAAGGAACCTCGATCCAGGGGGGTACGCAGTATTTT.